This TCR beta chain was captured in a study of blood T cells in healthy people across ages. Study-wide context: When template switching was applied, about one barcoded beta molecule was captured per two T cells.

V lost 1 base, J lost 3 bases, and 6 bases stayed unmatched. The CDR3 loop spans 16 amino acids. CDR1 is SGHNT, CDR2 YYREEE, per germline (reference sequence). The second PCR ran about 6 to 11 cycles with a sample-barcoded 5' primer and J-beta primers. A 12-random-nucleotide template-switch adaptor tagged each cDNA molecule. TCRdb called the 5' RACE reads again in MiXCR, with one record for every CDR3 protein. There are fewer than 1 million distinct CDR3 sequences in the sample; around 42% occur only once, and about a fifth lies in the top ten. Healthy Russian Caucasian donors spanned ages roughly 6 to 100 years.

The chain is built from TRBV5-4 and TRBJ2-3, with TRBD2 matching over 9 bases. This TCR came from a man aged 55 to 70 in good health. Sequencing was done on a sample of blood. CDR3: CASSLMRGGGTDTQYF. The CDR3 DNA reads as TGTGCCAGCAGCTTGATGCGGGGGGGTGGGACAGATACGCAGTATTTT.